The TCR beta chain under discussion was sequenced for a study of cytomegalovirus exposure and HLA in healthy donors. With 60 Vbeta and 13 Jbeta primers, the PCR was carried out. Clones were sequenced by immunoSEQ multiplex PCR, and TCRdb holds only the in-frame ones, with some missing. The repertoire consists of about 140,000 clones, with roughly 72% occurring once and the leading ten covering 1.8%. The receptor comes from a man aged 40-49 years in good health and CMV-seronegative. Sequences were obtained from PBMCs.

The CDR3 is CASSYSASGNTGELFF. The DNA for the CDR3 is TGTGCCAGCAGTTACTCGGCTAGCGGGAACACCGGGGAGCTGTTTTTT. The rearrangement links TRBV6-5 to TRBJ2-2, with 7 nucleotides matching TRBD2. The CDR3 is made up of 16 amino acids. Germline CDR1 MNHEY, CDR2 SVGAGI. V lost 0 bases, J lost 1 base, and 2 bases stayed unmatched.